This is a list of T cell receptor beta chains from one sample in a study of T cell changes during pregnancy in multiple sclerosis. Assay: immunoSEQ multiplex PCR; the TCRdb copy retains only in-frame clones and omits some. The data show some 60,000 clones, 80% to 95% seen once. This specimen was peripheral blood, taken in the third trimester of pregnancy. Receptor source: a female donor in good health, enrolled as a control in a pregnancy study. Both conserved end residues are part of each CDR3. A D gene is named only where the DNA matches it firmly. Where a row states a size, it is once, few, many or the class of an expanded clone; other rows omit it.

size	V	D	J	CDR3	DNA
.	TRBV7-2	.	TRBJ1-2	CASSLVRHGYTF	TGTGCCAGCAGCTTAGTGAGGCATGGCTACACCTTC
.	TRBV7-4	.	TRBJ2-5	CASSFRGKETQYF	TGTGCCAGCAGCTTCAGGGGAAAAGAGACCCAGTACTTC
.	TRBV7-2	TRBD2	TRBJ2-1	CASSSQTSGRARSYNEQFF	TGTGCCAGCAGCTCGCAGACTAGCGGGAGGGCTCGCTCCTACAATGAGCAGTTCTTC
.	TRBV5-1	TRBD1	TRBJ1-1	CASSLGDRSTEAFF	TGCGCCAGCAGCTTGGGGGACAGGAGCACTGAAGCTTTCTTT
.	TRBV5-4	.	TRBJ2-5	CASSFFGGAPETQYF	TGTGCCAGCAGCTTTTTTGGGGGGGCCCCGGAGACCCAGTACTTC
.	TRBV2	TRBD2	TRBJ2-1	CASNIAGGHEQFF	TGTGCCTCTAACATCGCGGGAGGGCATGAGCAGTTCTTC
.	TRBV6-5	TRBD1	TRBJ1-1	CASSADRGREAFF	TGTGCCAGCAGTGCAGACAGGGGTCGAGAAGCTTTCTTT
.	TRBV6-6	.	TRBJ1-2	CASSPRGPEYGYTF	TGTGCCAGCAGTCCCAGAGGGCCGGAGTATGGCTACACCTTC
.	TRBV9	TRBD2	TRBJ2-7	CASSPGEGSSYEQYF	TGTGCCAGCAGCCCCGGGGAGGGGTCCTCCTACGAGCAGTACTTC
.	TRBV5-1	.	TRBJ2-7	CASSPSLDTYEQYF	TGCGCCAGCAGCCCATCCTTGGACACCTACGAGCAGTACTTC
.	TRBV5-1	TRBD1	TRBJ2-7	CASSSGQGAEEQYF	TGCGCCAGCAGCTCCGGACAGGGGGCAGAAGAGCAGTACTTC
once	TRBV27	.	TRBJ1-1	CASSLVGRNTEAFF	TGTGCCAGCAGTTTAGTGGGGAGGAACACTGAAGCTTTCTTT
.	TRBV7-2	.	TRBJ1-1	CASSFGQLRNTEAFF	TGTGCCAGCAGCTTTGGGCAACTCCGGAACACTGAAGCTTTCTTT
.	TRBV5-6	.	TRBJ2-4	CASSFSTVAKNIQYF	TGTGCCAGCAGCTTTTCGACAGTAGCCAAAAACATTCAGTACTTC
.	TRBV5-8	.	TRBJ2-1	CASSFGGWAYNEQFF	TGTGCCAGCAGCTTTGGCGGGTGGGCCTACAATGAGCAGTTCTTC
.	TRBV18	TRBD1	TRBJ1-1	CASSPTGGLNEAFF	TGTGCCAGCTCACCCACAGGGGGCCTTAATGAAGCTTTCTTT
.	TRBV18	TRBD1	TRBJ2-7	CASSPAKGAGEQYF	TGTGCCAGCTCCCCAGCGAAGGGGGCGGGCGAGCAGTACTTC
.	TRBV4-1	.	TRBJ2-3	CASSQTQGKTQYF	TGCGCCAGCAGCCAGACACAGGGAAAAACGCAGTATTTT
.	TRBV14	.	TRBJ2-3	CASSQLAVDTQYF	TGTGCCAGCAGCCAATTGGCCGTGGATACGCAGTATTTT
.	TRBV11-2	.	TRBJ2-7	CASSLDRGEQYF	TGTGCCAGCAGCTTAGATCGGGGAGAGCAGTACTTC
.	TRBV5-5	TRBD2	TRBJ2-2	CASTIEAGVAGELFF	TGTGCCAGCACAATCGAAGCGGGAGTGGCCGGGGAGCTGTTTTTT
.	TRBV10-3	.	TRBJ2-3	CAINQAARADTQYF	TGTGCCATCAATCAAGCGGCGAGGGCAGATACGCAGTATTTT
.	TRBV28	.	TRBJ1-2	CASKSQGFLVLYGYTF	TGTGCCAGCAAGTCCCAGGGGTTCTTGGTTCTCTATGGCTACACCTTC
.	TRBV5-6	.	TRBJ1-4	CASSSGPYEKLFF	TGTGCCAGCAGTTCGGGTCCTTATGAAAAACTGTTTTTT
.	TRBV20-1	.	TRBJ1-1	CSAPAGAEAFF	TGCAGTGCCCCCGCAGGGGCTGAAGCTTTCTTT
.	TRBV25-1	.	TRBJ1-2	CASSEEYYGYTF	TGTGCCAGCAGCGAGGAGTACTATGGCTACACCTTC
.	TRBV5-5	TRBD1	TRBJ1-2	CASSSRQGNSYGYTF	TGTGCCAGCAGCTCGAGACAGGGGAACTCCTATGGCTACACCTTC
.	TRBV18	TRBD1	TRBJ1-1	CASSQQGLSEAFF	TGTGCCAGCTCTCAACAGGGGCTCTCTGAAGCTTTCTTT
.	TRBV19	.	TRBJ2-1	CASTRTRQPESGNEQFF	TGTGCCAGTACCCGGACCCGCCAGCCAGAGAGCGGCAATGAGCAGTTCTTC
few	TRBV5-4	TRBD2	TRBJ2-7	CASSLGGLAGEGEQYF	TGTGCCAGCAGCTTGGGGGGACTAGCGGGAGAGGGCGAGCAGTACTTC
.	TRBV7-8	TRBD1	TRBJ1-1	CASNSGQGRGNTEAFF	TGTGCCAGCAACTCAGGACAGGGAAGGGGTAACACTGAAGCTTTCTTT
.	TRBV19	TRBD1	TRBJ1-1	CASSIYRGGNTEAFF	TGTGCCAGTAGTATCTACAGGGGGGGGAACACTGAAGCTTTCTTT
.	TRBV10-2	.	TRBJ1-3	CASSEQSSGNTIYF	TGCGCCAGCAGTGAACAGAGCTCTGGAAACACCATATATTTT
.	TRBV7-9	.	TRBJ2-5	CASSLAVVEQGTQYF	TGTGCCAGCAGCTTAGCAGTGGTGGAACAGGGGACCCAGTACTTC
.	TRBV19	TRBD1	TRBJ1-6	CASSIGEDRGSPLHF	TGTGCCAGTAGTATAGGGGAGGACAGGGGTTCACCCCTCCACTTT